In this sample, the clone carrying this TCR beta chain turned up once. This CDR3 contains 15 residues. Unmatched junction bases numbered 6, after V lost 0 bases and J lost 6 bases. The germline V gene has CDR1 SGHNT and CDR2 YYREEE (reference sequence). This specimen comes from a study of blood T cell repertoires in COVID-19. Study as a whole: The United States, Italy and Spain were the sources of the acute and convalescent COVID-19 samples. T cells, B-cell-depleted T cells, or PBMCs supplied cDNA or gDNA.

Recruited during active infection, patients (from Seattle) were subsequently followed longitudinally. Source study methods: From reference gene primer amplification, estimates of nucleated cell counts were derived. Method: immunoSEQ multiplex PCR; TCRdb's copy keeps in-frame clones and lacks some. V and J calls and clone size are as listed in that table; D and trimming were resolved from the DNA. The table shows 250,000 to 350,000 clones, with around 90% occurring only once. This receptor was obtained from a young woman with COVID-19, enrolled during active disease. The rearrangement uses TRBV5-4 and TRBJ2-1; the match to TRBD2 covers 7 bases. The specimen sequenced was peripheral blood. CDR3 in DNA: TGTGCCAGCAGCTTGGGCGGGGGAGTGGTCAATGAGCAGTTCTTC. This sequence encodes CASSLGGGVVNEQFF. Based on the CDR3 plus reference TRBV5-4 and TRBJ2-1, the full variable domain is ETGVTQSPTHLIKTRGQQVTLRCSSQSGHNTVSWYQQALGQGPQFIFQYYREEENGRGNFPPRFSGLQFPNYSSELNVNALELDDSALYLCASSLGGGVVNEQFFGPGTRLTVL.